This T cell receptor (beta chain) appears in the sequencing data of a study of T cell repertoires in cytomegalovirus infection. At the level of the study: Signatures in public TCR beta sequences pointed to both CMV infection and matching HLA type. Study conclusions and caveats: CMV-specific TCR beta clonotypes restricted by HLA-C were the ones dominating the ex vivo response.

On this clonotype itself: Its target is not known.

TCRdb redid the calling of the reads with MiXCR, one entry per CDR3 protein. This sample has approximately 1,000,000 distinct CDR3 sequences, with approximately 31% found just once. The sequences come from cultured CD8+ T cells from PBMCs, collected from culture after CMV antigen stimulation. The origin of this receptor is a human donor in good health (CMV status not recorded). Some clones in this sample may be carry-over from other donors' samples.

The CDR3 DNA reads as TGTGCCACCGGTAGGGAGCAGTACGTC. It specifies CATGREQYV. The rearrangement links TRBV27 to TRBJ2-7, with D unclear. V lost 10 bases, J lost 7 bases, and 8 bases lay in between. CDR1 MNHEY and CDR2 SMNVEV come from the germline V gene (reference sequence). There are 9 residues in the CDR3.